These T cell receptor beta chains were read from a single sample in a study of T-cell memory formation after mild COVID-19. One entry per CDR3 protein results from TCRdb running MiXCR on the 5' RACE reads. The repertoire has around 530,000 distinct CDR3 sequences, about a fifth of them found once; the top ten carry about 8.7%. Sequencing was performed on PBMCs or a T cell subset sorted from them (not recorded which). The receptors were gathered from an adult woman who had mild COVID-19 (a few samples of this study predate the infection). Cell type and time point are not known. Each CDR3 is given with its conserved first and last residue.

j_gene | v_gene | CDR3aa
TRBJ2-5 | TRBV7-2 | CASSTSGTGSSETQYF
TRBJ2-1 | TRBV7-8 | CASSFLGAPLGQFF
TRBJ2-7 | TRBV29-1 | CSVVVWGSSFYEQYF
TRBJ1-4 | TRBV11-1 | CASSTRPGQAAATNEKLFF
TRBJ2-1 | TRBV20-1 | CSARGARPGEQFF
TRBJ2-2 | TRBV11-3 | CASSSGQGKTGELFF
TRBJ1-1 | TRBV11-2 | CASSLIFRGTIMNTEAFF
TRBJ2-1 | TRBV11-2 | CASSLIDEVRNEQFF
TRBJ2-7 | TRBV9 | CASSVTGQGFYEQYF
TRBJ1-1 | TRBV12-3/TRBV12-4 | CASSLGTGPVAFF